This is a list of T cell receptor beta chains from one sample in a study of prognosis after radiotherapy for stage I lung cancer. TCRdb re-derived calls from the multiplex PCR reads in MiXCR, one entry per CDR3 protein. There are around 13,000 distinct CDR3 sequences in the sample; approximately 40% occur only once, and roughly 40% lies in the top ten. The material was PBMCs, obtained before or after stereotactic body radiation therapy (not recorded which). All receptors derive from a donor over 45 with non-small cell lung cancer. CDR3s leave out the opening cysteine and the closing phenylalanine or tryptophan.

TRBV30 AWSTHGGADTQY
TRBV6-2/TRBV6-3 ASGRTGEANYGYT
TRBV28 ASILFRGGETQY
TRBV28 ARASLRYEQY
TRBV28 ASRPQTPGSEQY
TRBV7-9 ASSLRGSTEAF
TRBV20-1 SALKNFNSPLH
TRBV30 AWSTPGLAREF
TRBV24-1 ATSRRDRVYGYT
TRBV7-8 ASSLRQSQNTIY
TRBV7-9 ASGENTIY
TRBV12-3/TRBV12-4 ASSFDEINDEQY
TRBV4-2 ASSSQSSGNTGELF
TRBV12-3/TRBV12-4 ASSWDCFYVYT
TRBV7-9 ASSFGDREYSEQY
TRBV2 ASSEVLTSANTGELF
TRBV28 ASSFLQGTDTQY
TRBV7-9 ASSWESSGEQF
TRBV28 VSQITGELFLF
TRBV4-3 ASSQEVGGADTQY
TRBV30 AWSVSGKEAF
TRBV14 ASSQSYEQY
TRBV10-2 ASSEYAGYGYT
TRBV24-1 ASALARRRLREQY
TRBV20-1 SAPSLARGTDTQY
TRBV9 ASSVGGLNQPQH
TRBV6-2/TRBV6-3 ASSEYQGSAGDEQF
TRBV5-1 ASSADSSEAF
TRBV6-1 ASRGDLNTEAF
TRBV3-1 ASSYGQGGNTIY
TRBV4-1 ASSPDRGRGYT
TRBV20-1 SAPGTGNVEAF
TRBV4-2 ASSLDRGSNQPQH
TRBV7-9 ASISTGKGEQY
TRBV28 ASSSPRSGYSNQPQH
TRBV4-3 ASSQATGAYEQY
TRBV7-2 ASSASVPTDTQY
TRBV11-2 ASSARRTLSYTDTQY
TRBV6-9 ASSYRGSGANVLT
TRBV20-1 SAVDARDTQY
TRBV28 ASSGRRGDTQY
TRBV24-1 ATSDSGDTEAF
TRBV7-6 ASSPRQASTDTQY
TRBV7-6 ASSPPGGQETQY
TRBV30 AWYRVVPQGTEAF
TRBV12-3/TRBV12-4 ASREWGSGQGSGNTIY